A single sample gave rise to the 31 T cell receptor beta chains below, sequenced in a study of T cells in localized non-small cell lung cancer (dated by TCRdb to the early 2020s). The protocol used for the library was the immunoSEQ multiplex PCR assay. TCRdb mirrors the immuneACCESS table, restricted to in-frame sequences. Some clones are absent from its copies; in checked studies, under half trace to an unresolved V gene, and the reason for the others is unknown. Recorded for this sample are just over 20,000 clones; 70% to 90% of them occurred a single time. Clones ranked in the top ten supply roughly 15% of the sample. The sample here was PBMCs, taken before any cancer treatment. The receptor set was obtained from a woman aged 40 to 75 with stage II squamous cell lung carcinoma.

CDR3 DNA: TGCGCCAGCAGCTTAGCCAGCGGCTACGACGGGGAGCTGTTTTTT. Its protein is CASSLASGYDGELFF. This chain connects TRBV4-1 to TRBJ2-2; D perhaps matches TRBD2 (5 bases). V was shortened by 5 bases and J by 7 bases, with 17 bases between the two germline ends. CDR1 is MGHRA, CDR2 YSYEKL, per germline. The CDR3 length is 15 residues.

The gene calls are TRBV10-3 and TRBJ1-4; unclear D gene. V shed 6 bases and J shed 4 bases, with 9 bases lying between them. The CDR3 extends over 13 amino acids. Germline CDR1 ENHRY, CDR2 SYGVKD. The CDR3 DNA is TGTGCCATCAGCACCGCTTATAATGAAAAACTGTTTTTT. Its protein is CAISTAYNEKLFF.

The chain links TRBV29-1 to TRBJ1-1, with 7 bases fitting TRBD1. The CDR3 length is 13 residues. Germline-derived CDR1 and CDR2 are SQVTM and ANQGSEA. The ends lost 6 bases at V and 1 base at J; junction bases unmatched: 5. The CDR3 spells CSVSRGGNTEAFF. The CDR3 DNA reads as TGCAGCGTAAGCAGGGGGGGGAACACTGAAGCTTTCTTT.

The CDR3 here is CASSQPPGNTIYF. The CDR3 DNA reads TGCGCCAGCAGCCAACCACCTGGAAACACCATATATTTT. V gene TRBV5-1 combines with J gene TRBJ1-3; the D is unclear. V shed 4 bases and J shed 2 bases, with 7 bases lying between them. CDR3 length: 13 residues. Germline CDR1 is SGHRS and CDR2 is YFSETQ.

This chain connects TRBV15 to TRBJ2-5; 10 bases map to TRBD2. Germline values: CDR1 LNHNV, CDR2 YYDKDF (reference sequence). The CDR3 covers 17 residues. After removal of 0 bases from V and 5 bases from J, the junction contained 9 bases not matched to a gene. In DNA, the CDR3 is TGTGCCACCAGCAGAGAGTTAGCGGGAGGACTCTTGGAGACCCAGTACTTC. Translation gives CATSRELAGGLLETQYF. The full variable domain, rest sourced from reference TRBV15 and TRBJ2-5, is DAMVIQNPRYQVTQFGKPVTLSCSQTLNHNVMYWYQQKSSQAPKLLFHYYDKDFNNEADTPDNFQSRRPNTSFCFLDIRSPGLGDTAMYLCATSRELAGGLLETQYFGPGTRLLVL.

The CDR3 region has the DNA TGTGCCAGCAGCCGCCTGGTAGGGCGGAACACCGGGGAGCTGTTTTTT. Residues: CASSRLVGRNTGELFF. The rearrangement links TRBV7-2 to TRBJ2-2; D is unresolved. V was pared by 5 bases and J by 1 base, with 14 bases between. The CDR3 runs 16 residues. Looked up from germline, CDR1 is SGHTA and CDR2 is FQGNSA.

This clone appeared once. V is TRBV6-6 and J is TRBJ2-7, with TRBD2 identical over 11 bases. The CDR3 loop spans 16 amino acids. J lost 2 bases, V lost 4 bases, and 7 bases had no gene match. Germline V lookup: CDR1 MNHNY, CDR2 SVGAGI (reference sequence). CDR3 region: CASSSHTSGGTYEQYF. For the CDR3, the DNA is TGTGCCAGCAGTTCCCACACTAGCGGGGGAACCTACGAGCAGTACTTC.

The chain employs TRBV2 and TRBJ2-3; no clear D. Germline V CDR1 and CDR2: SNHLY, FYNNEI. The CDR3 spans 12 residues. V was shortened by 6 bases and J by 4 bases, with 8 bases between the two germline ends. The CDR3 here is CASRAQADTQYF. CDR3 nucleotide sequence: TGTGCCAGCAGGGCCCAGGCAGATACGCAGTATTTT.

The J gene is TRBJ2-7, the V gene TRBV19, with D unresolved. The CDR3 length is 12 residues. Germline CDR1 is LNHDA and CDR2 is SQIVND (reference sequence). Trimming shortened V by 9 bases and J by 2 bases, and 11 bases separated the two germline ends. The CDR3 spells CARTLKTYEQYF. DNA for the CDR3: TGTGCCAGGACGTTAAAGACCTACGAGCAGTACTTC.

The V gene is TRBV4-2, the J gene TRBJ1-2, with D perhaps TRBD1 (6 bases). The germline gives CDR1 LGHNA, CDR2 YNFKEQ. V was trimmed by 0 bases and J by 4 bases, leaving 12 bases between them. This CDR3 is built from 15 residues. CDR3 in amino acids: CASSQDLQGTYGYTF. The DNA of the CDR3 is TGTGCCAGCAGCCAAGATTTGCAGGGGACCTATGGCTACACCTTC.

The chain joins TRBV18 to TRBJ2-7; tentative D call: TRBD2 (6 bases). Germline CDR1 KGHSH, CDR2 LQKENI. The CDR3 is 14 residues long. V gave up 3 bases and J gave up 3 bases, with 12 bases separating them. CDR3 loop: CASSPSGVFYEQYF. For the CDR3, the DNA is TGTGCCAGCTCACCCTCGGGGGTTTTCTACGAGCAGTACTTC.

This chain connects TRBV18 to TRBJ2-7; D is unclear. CDR3 length: 15 amino acids. Looked up from germline, CDR1 is KGHSH and CDR2 is LQKENI. The V and J ends lost 2 bases and 0 bases respectively, with 11 bases between them. CDR3 protein: CASSPEETNSYEQYF. In nucleotides, the CDR3 is TGTGCCAGCTCACCAGAGGAGACGAACTCCTACGAGCAGTACTTC.

The chain carries TRBV5-4 and TRBJ1-2; possibly TRBD1 for D (5 bases). Trimming cost V 1 base and J 2 bases, with 15 bases left between them. The V gene's germline CDR1 is SGHNT and CDR2 YYREEE (reference sequence). This CDR3 is built from 16 residues. CDR3 nucleotides: TGTGCCAGCAGCTTGAGGGGAGGTTCCACCAACTATGGCTACACCTTC. Protein sequence: CASSLRGGSTNYGYTF.

This clone came up once. This chain connects TRBV5-1 to TRBJ2-1, with unresolved D. The CDR3 totals 14 residues. Trimming shortened V by 3 bases and J by 3 bases, and 10 bases separated the two germline ends. Per the germline V gene, CDR1 is SGHRS and CDR2 is YFSETQ. As DNA, the CDR3 is TGCGCCAGCAGCTCGTTAAAGGACTACAATGAGCAGTTCTTC. Encoded protein: CASSSLKDYNEQFF.

The rearrangement joins TRBV5-8 to TRBJ2-1, with 8 nucleotides matching TRBD1. Germline V gene lookup returns CDR1 SGHTS and CDR2 YDEGEE. Unmatched junction bases numbered 9, after V lost 3 bases and J lost 7 bases. The length of the CDR3 is 15 residues. The CDR3 protein is CASSSGQGARNEQFF. For the CDR3, the DNA is TGTGCCAGCAGCTCGGGGCAGGGGGCTCGAAATGAGCAGTTCTTC. Supplemented by reference TRBV5-8 and TRBJ2-1, the full variable domain reads EAGVTQSPTHLIKTRGQQATLRCSPISGHTSVYWYQQALGLGLQFLLWYDEGEERNRGNFPPRFSGRQFPNYSSELNVNALELEDSALYLCASSSGQGARNEQFFGPGTRLTVL.

This chain joins TRBV4-1 and TRBJ2-3; D unclear. The CDR3 runs to 14 residues. Germline V gene lookup returns CDR1 MGHRA and CDR2 YSYEKL. V was pared by 6 bases and J by 3 bases, with 13 bases between. The CDR3 reads CASSLDSITDTQYF. CDR3 coding DNA: TGCGCCAGCAGTTTAGACTCCATAACAGATACGCAGTATTTT.

This clone was seen more than once but under ten times. The genes are TRBV28 and TRBJ2-2; 7 nucleotides line up with TRBD1. V shed 4 bases and J 1 base; nucleotides not matched to a gene: 3. CDR3 length: 15 amino acids. Germline V gene sequence: CDR1 MDHEN, CDR2 SYDVKM. DNA of the CDR3: TGTGCCAGCAGTTATGGGACAGTGAACACCGGGGAGCTGTTTTTT. The encoded protein is CASSYGTVNTGELFF.

The chain couples TRBV29-1 to TRBJ2-2, with unresolved D. The CDR3 sequence is 14 residues long. Germline V lookup: CDR1 SQVTM, CDR2 ANQGSEA. The germline V and J ends were trimmed by 6 bases and 0 bases, with 11 bases remaining between them. For the CDR3, the DNA is TGCAGCGTCCTGACCGCGACGAACACCGGGGAGCTGTTTTTT. It translates to CSVLTATNTGELFF.

The chain links TRBV10-1 to TRBJ1-3, with D maybe TRBD1 (5 bases). Trimming cost V 10 bases and J 2 bases, with 12 bases left between them. The CDR3 consists of 13 residues. Germline loops: CDR1 WNHNN, CDR2 SYGVQD (reference sequence). CDR3 in amino acids: CATPRVPGNTIYF. CDR3 DNA sequence: TGCGCCACCCCCAGGGTCCCTGGAAACACCATATATTTT.

V gene TRBV9 combines with J gene TRBJ1-2; 7 nucleotides match TRBD1. Per germline, CDR1 SGDLS and CDR2 YYNGEE. Unmatched junction bases numbered 11, after V lost 4 bases and J lost 5 bases. This CDR3 has 15 amino acids. CDR3 loop: CASSLVIGTAYGYTF. For the CDR3, the DNA is TGTGCCAGCAGCCTAGTAATAGGGACAGCATATGGCTACACCTTC. Variable domain in full (rest from reference TRBV9 and TRBJ1-2): DSGVTQTPKHLITATGQRVTLRCSPRSGDLSVYWYQQSLDQGLQFLIQYYNGEERAKGNILERFSAQQFPDLHSELNLSSLELGDSALYFCASSLVIGTAYGYTFGSGTRLTVV.

The chain carries TRBV6-5 and TRBJ1-2, with D possibly being TRBD1 (6 bases). The CDR3 contains 11 residues. Germline V gives CDR1 MNHEY, CDR2 SVGAGI. The V end lost 2 bases, the J end lost 8 bases, and 6 bases lay between the germline ends. CDR3 sequence (DNA): TGTGCCAGCAGTTACCAGGGGGGCTACACCTTC. Translation: CASSYQGGYTF.

The chain carries TRBV27 and TRBJ1-2, with unresolved D. This CDR3 comprises 13 residues. With 2 bases removed from V and 2 bases from J, the gap between germline ends came to 6 bases. Looked up from germline, CDR1 is MNHEY and CDR2 is SMNVEV (reference sequence). This CDR3 is CASSLGLNYGYTF. The CDR3 DNA is TGTGCCAGCAGTTTAGGCCTGAACTATGGCTACACCTTC.

The CDR3 loop reads CASSLAAGAGELFF. CDR3 in DNA: TGTGCCAGCAGCTTAGCGGCGGGGGCCGGGGAGCTGTTTTTT. The chain carries TRBV7-2 and TRBJ2-2, with TRBD2 identical over 7 bases. The CDR3 is 14 amino acids. J was trimmed by 6 bases and V by 0 bases; bases with no gene match: 1. CDR1 and CDR2 (germline): SGHTA, FQGNSA. Filled out from reference TRBV7-2 and TRBJ2-2, the complete variable domain reads GAGVSQSPSNKVTEKGKDVELRCDPISGHTALYWYRQSLGQGLEFLIYFQGNSAPDKSGLPSDRFSAERTGGSVSTLTIQRTQQEDSAVYLCASSLAAGAGELFFGEGSRLTVL.

The CDR3 DNA follows: TGCGCCAGCAGCGAGGGACAGGCGAGTGGCTACACCTTC. Translating gives CASSEGQASGYTF. This sequence joins TRBV5-1 and TRBJ1-2, with 8 bases lining up with TRBD1. J gave up 7 bases and V 4 bases, and 6 bases lay outside the gene matches. Germline V gene lookup returns CDR1 SGHRS and CDR2 YFSETQ. The CDR3 is 13 amino acids. Variable domain in full (rest from reference TRBV5-1 and TRBJ1-2): KAGVTQTPRYLIKTRGQQVTLSCSPISGHRSVSWYQQTPGQGLQFLFEYFSETQRNKGNFPGRFSGRQFSNSRSEMNVSTLELGDSALYLCASSEGQASGYTFGSGTRLTVV.

J is TRBJ2-7 and V is TRBV29-1; D is unresolved. The CDR3 extends over 11 amino acids. V was pared by 4 bases and J by 3 bases, with 7 bases between. The V gene's germline CDR1 is SQVTM and CDR2 ANQGSEA. This chain's CDR3 is CSVVLNYEQYF. For the CDR3, the DNA is TGCAGCGTTGTTTTGAACTACGAGCAGTACTTC.

The chain employs TRBV5-4 and TRBJ2-2, with 8 bases lining up with TRBD2. CDR1 is SGHNT and CDR2 is YYREEE in the germline V gene (reference sequence). The CDR3 has 18 amino acids. The junction had 16 bases not matched to a gene; V was cut back by 4 bases and J by 5 bases. The CDR3: CASSHVGSGKGSTGELFF. CDR3 DNA sequence: TGTGCCAGCAGCCACGTCGGTAGCGGGAAGGGATCAACCGGGGAGCTGTTTTTT.

The count of this clone is one. V is TRBV4-3 and J is TRBJ2-7, with 8 nucleotides matching TRBD2. There are 15 residues in the CDR3. Germline loops: CDR1 LGHNA, CDR2 YSLEER. V dropped 4 bases and J dropped 2; count of bases not matched to a gene: 7. In DNA form, the CDR3 reads TGCGCCAGCAGCCCGCATGTCGGGAGGGCCTACGAGCAGTACTTC. Its protein is CASSPHVGRAYEQYF.

This chain links TRBV7-3 with TRBJ2-2; 7 bases are shared with TRBD1. Trimming cost V 5 bases and J 7 bases; bases outside gene matches: 16. This CDR3 spans 17 amino acids. CDR1 is SGHTA and CDR2 is FQGTGA in the germline V gene. The CDR3 is CASSPGPVGGSNGELFF. The CDR3 nucleotides are TGTGCCAGCAGCCCCGGGCCCGTAGGGGGCTCGAACGGGGAGCTGTTTTTT.

The V gene is TRBV4-1, the J gene TRBJ1-6; possible D gene TRBD1, 6 bases. The CDR3 is made up of 16 amino acids. Between the trimmed V and J ends, which lost 3 bases and 6 bases, there was a span of 15 bases. Looked up from germline, CDR1 is MGHRA and CDR2 is YSYEKL. Here the CDR3 reads CASSHARGDINSPLHF. The CDR3 DNA reads TGCGCCAGCAGCCACGCAAGGGGGGACATTAATTCACCCCTCCACTTT.

The J gene is TRBJ2-1, the V gene TRBV11-3, with D maybe TRBD1 (5 bases). CDR3 length: 17 residues. The germline V gene has CDR1 SGHNT and CDR2 YENEEA. The germline V and J ends were trimmed by 2 bases and 3 bases, with 17 bases remaining between them. CDR3 amino acids: CASSLTILSGNYNEQFF. CDR3 nucleotide sequence: TGTGCCAGCAGCTTAACCATCCTATCAGGGAACTACAATGAGCAGTTCTTC.

This clone was counted a single time. The J gene is TRBJ2-7, the V gene TRBV10-3, with unresolved D. Per germline, CDR1 ENHRY and CDR2 SYGVKD. The CDR3 covers 13 residues. Between the trimmed V and J ends, which lost 0 bases and 6 bases, there was a span of 9 bases. The CDR3 is CAISESGMGEQYF. DNA for the CDR3: TGTGCCATCAGTGAGTCAGGGATGGGCGAGCAGTACTTC.